This T cell receptor (beta chain) was sequenced for a study of OX40 agonist ivuxolimab in advanced cancers. The study, taken as a whole, reports: CD4+ and CD8+ blood T cells expanded clonally by week 6 at 0.1 to 3.0 mg/kg. In CD8+ T cells, expanded clones were on average more numerous than in CD4+. It was also the case that some nonresponders had low normalized T-cell clonal expansion.

A note on this clone: Its antigen is as yet unknown.

Produced via immunoSEQ multiplex PCR; TCRdb's table is partial and in-frame only. Counted here are 150,000 to 190,000 clones, 85% to 95% occurring once; the ten biggest clones make up just over 0.3%. Patients were ruled out by autoimmune disease history or systemic immunosuppression. The CDR3 contains 15 residues. Germline V gene sequence: CDR1 LGHNA, CDR2 YSLEER. Trimming shortened V by 2 bases and J by 8 bases, and 18 bases separated the two germline ends. J is TRBJ1-2 and V is TRBV4-3, with TRBD1 as a possible D gene (6 bases). The clonotype was recovered from an adult with an advanced solid tumor such as melanoma, head and neck, liver or kidney cancer. This material consisted of CD4+ or CD8+ T cells sorted from blood, taken in a trial of the OX40 agonist ivuxolimab. CDR3 sequence (DNA): TGCGCCAGCAGCCAATCCCGGCGGGGGGCGCGAGGCTACACCTTC. Translation gives CASSQSRRGARGYTF.